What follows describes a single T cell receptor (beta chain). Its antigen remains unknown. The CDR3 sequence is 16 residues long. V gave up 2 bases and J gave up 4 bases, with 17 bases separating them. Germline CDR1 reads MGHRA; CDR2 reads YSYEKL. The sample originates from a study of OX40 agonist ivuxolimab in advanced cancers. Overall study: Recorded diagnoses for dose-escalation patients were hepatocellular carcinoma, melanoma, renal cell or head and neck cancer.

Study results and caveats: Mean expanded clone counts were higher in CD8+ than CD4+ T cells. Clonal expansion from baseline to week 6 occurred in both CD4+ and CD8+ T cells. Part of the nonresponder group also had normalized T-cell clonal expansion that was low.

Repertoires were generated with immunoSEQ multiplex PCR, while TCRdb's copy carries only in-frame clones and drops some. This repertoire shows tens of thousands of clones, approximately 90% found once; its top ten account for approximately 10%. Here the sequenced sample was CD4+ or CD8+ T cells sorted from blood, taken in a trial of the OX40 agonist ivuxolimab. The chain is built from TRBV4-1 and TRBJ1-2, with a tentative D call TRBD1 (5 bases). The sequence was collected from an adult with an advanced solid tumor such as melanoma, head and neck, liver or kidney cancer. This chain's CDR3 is CASSQTTEGSRYGYTF. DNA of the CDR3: TGCGCCAGCAGCCAAACGACAGAGGGATCGCGCTATGGCTACACCTTC.